This entry features one T cell receptor beta chain sequence. What antigen it recognizes has not been identified. No base quality information exists; no much larger clone differs at one position. The source of the sample is a study of OX40 agonist ivuxolimab in advanced cancers. About the full investigation: Ivuxolimab was a fully human IgG2 agonistic monoclonal antibody targeting the costimulatory receptor OX40 (CD134). Intravenous ivuxolimab was administered to patients every 2 weeks at six dose levels: 0.01, 0.1, 0.3, 1.5, 3 and 10 mg/kg. Of the approximately 54 dose-escalation patients, hepatocellular carcinoma was present in about 20, melanoma in approximately 15, renal cell carcinoma in 9 and head and neck cancer in 9. The dose-escalation cohort was about 83% male with a mean age of about 60 years, ranging from about 20 to 80. Prior anti-PD-1, anti-PD-L1 or anti-CTLA-4 therapy was permitted, and checkpoint inhibitors had been received by more than 35% of dose-escalation patients. Three dose-escalation patients achieved partial responses, one with hepatocellular carcinoma and two with cutaneous melanoma. The purpose of peripheral TCRbeta sequencing was to test whether ivuxolimab changed TCR sequence diversity and led to clonal T-cell expansion. The paper describes the monotherapy dose-escalation part (N ≈ 52 patients) of the phase I trial of ivuxolimab. Results and caveats for the whole study, not just this receptor: Antigen specificity was not determined for the clonally expanded peripheral T cells. After ivuxolimab, expanded clones were on average more numerous among CD8+ T cells than among CD4+ T cells. In the 0.1-3.0 mg/kg groups, partial responders were among the patients with the lowest normalized peripheral clonal expansion, particularly in CD8+ T cells. At doses of 0.1 to 3.0 mg/kg, clonal expansion of both CD4+ and CD8+ blood T cells was observed from baseline to week 6. Low levels of normalized T-cell clonal expansion were also seen in some patients who did not respond.

The trial excluded patients who had a history of autoimmune disease or who were on systemic immunosuppression. Peripheral blood for TCR sequencing was collected from all dose cohorts at baseline, on cycle 4 day 1, and on cycle 7 day 1. Samples were obtained from an open-label, multicenter, first-in-human phase I dose-escalation trial of ivuxolimab. Adults with locally advanced or metastatic melanoma, renal cell, hepatocellular, or head and neck squamous cell carcinoma were enrolled in the trial. Before TCR sequencing, CD4+ and CD8+ T cells were separately sorted from peripheral blood. Reading from cysteine to phenylalanine, the CDR3 counts 15 amino acids. Left in the record is the CDR3 DNA by itself, 45 bases read in frame from the first base. According to the germline V gene, CDR1 reads SNHLY and CDR2 reads FYNNEI. V is trimmed back by 8 bases and J by 5 bases, and the junction contains 11 bases that no gene match accounts for.

Genomic DNA was extracted from sorted cells for sequencing of the TCRbeta CDR3 region. The immunoSEQ Assay was used to sequence the TCRbeta CDR3 regions. TCRdb holds this immuneACCESS table with in-frame rearrangements only. Some clones are missing; in checked studies, unresolved V genes explain under half, and the rest has no known cause. Within this sample are 75,000 to 100,000 clones, with less than 90% of them counted one time only. Approximately 5.7% of the sample is held by the ten biggest clonotypes. Sequences were derived from CD4+ or CD8+ T cells sorted from blood, sampled in a trial of the OX40 agonist ivuxolimab. This receptor chain uses TRBV2 and TRBJ1-4, with 7 junctional bases fitting TRBD1. This clonotype was sampled from an adult with an advanced solid tumor such as melanoma, head and neck, liver or kidney cancer. This receptor carries the CDR3 CASSLGGGANEKLFF. The bases read TGTGCCAGCTCCCTAGGAGGGGGCGCGAATGAAAAACTGTTTTTT.